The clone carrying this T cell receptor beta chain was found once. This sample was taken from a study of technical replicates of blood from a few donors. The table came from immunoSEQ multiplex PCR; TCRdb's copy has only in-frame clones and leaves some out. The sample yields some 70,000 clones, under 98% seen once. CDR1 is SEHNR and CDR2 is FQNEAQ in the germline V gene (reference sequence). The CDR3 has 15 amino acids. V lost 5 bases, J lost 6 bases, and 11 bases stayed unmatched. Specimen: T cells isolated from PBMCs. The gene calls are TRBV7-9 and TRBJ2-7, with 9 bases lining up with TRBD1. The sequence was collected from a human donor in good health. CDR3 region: CASSPRQGGRVEQYF. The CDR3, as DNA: TGTGCCAGCAGCCCAAGACAGGGGGGACGGGTCGAGCAGTACTTC. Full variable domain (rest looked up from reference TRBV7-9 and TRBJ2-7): DTGVSQNPRHKITKRGQNVTFRCDPISEHNRLYWYRQTLGQGPEFLTYFQNEAQLEKSRLLSDRFSAERPKGSFSTLEIQRTEQGDSAMYLCASSPRQGGRVEQYFGPGTRLTVT.